This note documents a single TCR beta chain sequence. Its antigen remains undetermined. The record has no base qualities; no much larger clone is one base away. This entry belongs to a study of beta chain features in type 1 diabetes (dated by TCRdb to the late 2010s). Notes on the research overall: No differences in mean age, gender distribution, total cell number or subset yield were found between patients and healthy donors. Whereas all 30 or so donors provided naive and central memory subsets, regulatory and stem cell-like memory subsets were isolated from just 8 patients and roughly 8 healthy donors. The study compared TCRB repertoires of sorted circulating CD4+ T cell subsets between recently diagnosed type 1 diabetes patients and matched healthy donors. A total of about 100 million sorted cells were examined across all samples, and RNA yield correlated strongly with the number of cells per subset.

The investigation overall reported the following: A moderate but significant shortening of TCRB CDR3 length was observed in type 1 diabetes patients in all four CD4+ subsets. Because cDNA was sequenced instead of genomic DNA, highly expressing activated cells could be over-represented, though the groups showed no difference in activation or CD3 levels. Because small numbers of individuals were included in the HLA sub-analyses, any influence of HLA type on TCRB rearrangement was left unresolved. The naive, central memory and regulatory TCRB repertoires appeared to resemble one another more closely among patients than among healthy donors. PCR might favor shorter templates, but patient and control samples were amplified and corrected together, so any skew would affect both groups equally. Patients with type 1 diabetes made fewer insertions and deleted more nucleotides at VDJ recombination sites, implying thymic rearrangement abnormalities.

The entire amount of isolated RNA was reverse transcribed using the High Capacity cDNA Reverse Transcription Kit, so the sequenced TCRB transcripts were expressed ones. Naive, central memory and regulatory T cell samples underwent deep immunoSEQ sequencing, averaging around 3.6 million total reads per sample. After sorted cells were lysed in RLT buffer, RNA was extracted with DNase-treated RNeasy Micro or Mini kits, with the choice depending on cell number. Each cell subset was processed separately to prevent cross-contamination, with patient and healthy donor samples processed together. The immunoSEQ multiplex PCR was used to amplify TCRB sequences from cDNA, generating 87-bp fragments that spanned the CDR3 region. Sequencing of the amplicons was done on the Illumina HiSeq platform. Per the authors' processing: PCR bias was corrected computationally using synthetic template baselines, and reads within Hamming distance 2 were collapsed, with unmergeable singletons discarded. Reads were aligned against IMGT to assign V, D and J genes, CDR3 length and insertions or deletions at six rearrangement sites. Clonotype counts were normalized to sorted cell number within each subset before computing true diversity and Gini coefficients with the tcR R package. The overlap coefficient, calculated on TCRB nucleotide sequences, was used to measure repertoire sharing. TCRdb retrieved this table from immuneACCESS and kept in-frame rearrangements only. Not all clones are present; in checked studies, unresolved V genes account for under half, and no reason is known for the remainder. Clone size and the V and J calls come from that table; the DNA yielded D and trimming. Counted in this sample were about 340,000 clones; around 9% of them appeared once. The ten largest make up roughly 0.99% of the sample.

Each donor gave one peripheral blood draw, averaging roughly 0.11 L, which was collected into heparinised tubes. Using a panel that included CD45RO, CCR7, CD25, CD127, CD95 and CD27, naive, central memory, regulatory and stem cell-like memory CD4+ T cells were sorted on a BD FACSAria II. Purity was above 95% for every sorted population. Right away, PBMCs were isolated by Lymphoprep density gradient centrifugation and were stained directly, with no culture step. So that batch effects would be minimized, each experiment stained and sorted samples in pairs, pairing one healthy donor with one patient. The sequence came from a man younger than 45 with type 1 diabetes. Sequencing was done on a sample of central memory CD4+ T cells from blood.

The CDR3 in this case is CASSQGWGAPYEQYF. The sequenced DNA: TGTGCCAGCAGCCAAGGTTGGGGGGCGCCGTACGAGCAGTACTTC. The receptor chain draws on TRBV2 and TRBJ2-7; the D element might be TRBD1 or TRBD2, as each aligns at 6 bases. Reading from cysteine to phenylalanine, the CDR3 counts 15 amino acids. The entry retains the CDR3 DNA only, 45 bases that are in frame from base 1. V sheds 6 bases and J sheds 4 bases, leaving 19 bases between their ends. CDR1 SNHLY and CDR2 FYNNEI are derived from the germline V gene.